The TCR beta chain described here comes from a study of T cell repertoires in cytomegalovirus infection. Study background: Based on public TCR beta signatures, there were indications of CMV infection and of a matching HLA type.

Study-wide results and limits: CMV carriers having the relevant HLA were flagged by cumulative public TCR beta family frequency.

TCRdb re-derived calls from the reads in MiXCR, one entry per CDR3 protein. The repertoire holds approximately 910,000 distinct CDR3 sequences, with 31% as singletons. As for this clonotype: Its specificity is not known.

The receptor was isolated from a human donor in good health (CMV status not recorded). Some clones in this sample may be carry-over from other donors' samples. This sample comprised cultured CD8+ T cells from PBMCs, obtained from culture after CMV antigen stimulation.

The CDR3 coding sequence is TGTGCCATCAGTGAGACCTTTGGCTACACCTTC. Translating it yields CAISETFGYTF. The V and J genes are TRBV10-3 and TRBJ1-2; D remains unclear. This CDR3 comprises 11 residues. V was trimmed by 2 bases and J by 7 bases, leaving 5 bases between them. The germline V gene has CDR1 ENHRY and CDR2 SYGVKD.